This entry concerns a single TCR beta chain. Reverse transcription of roughly 0.5 to 1 ug RNA was performed with random hexamers. The CDR3 of TCR beta was amplified by immunoSEQ multiplex PCR across 54 Vbeta and 13 Jbeta. One entry per CDR3 protein, called by TCRdb with MiXCR from the immunoSEQ multiplex PCR reads. The repertoire holds under 350,000 distinct CDR3 sequences, with about 91% as singletons. The data were obtained in a study of CD8 T cells in Susac syndrome. The germline gives CDR1 LGHDT, CDR2 YNNKEL (reference sequence). The CDR3 extends over 12 amino acids. Trimming left V 6 bases short and J 7 bases short, with 9 bases between.

This receptor was obtained from a human donor with multiple sclerosis. This chain connects TRBV3-1 to TRBJ2-2; TRBD1 might be the D (6 bases). The specimen was CD4+ T cells from PBMCs. This CDR3 reads CASRLGGGELFF. The CDR3 coding sequence is TGTGCCAGCAGGCTAGGGGGCGGGGAGCTGTTTTTT.